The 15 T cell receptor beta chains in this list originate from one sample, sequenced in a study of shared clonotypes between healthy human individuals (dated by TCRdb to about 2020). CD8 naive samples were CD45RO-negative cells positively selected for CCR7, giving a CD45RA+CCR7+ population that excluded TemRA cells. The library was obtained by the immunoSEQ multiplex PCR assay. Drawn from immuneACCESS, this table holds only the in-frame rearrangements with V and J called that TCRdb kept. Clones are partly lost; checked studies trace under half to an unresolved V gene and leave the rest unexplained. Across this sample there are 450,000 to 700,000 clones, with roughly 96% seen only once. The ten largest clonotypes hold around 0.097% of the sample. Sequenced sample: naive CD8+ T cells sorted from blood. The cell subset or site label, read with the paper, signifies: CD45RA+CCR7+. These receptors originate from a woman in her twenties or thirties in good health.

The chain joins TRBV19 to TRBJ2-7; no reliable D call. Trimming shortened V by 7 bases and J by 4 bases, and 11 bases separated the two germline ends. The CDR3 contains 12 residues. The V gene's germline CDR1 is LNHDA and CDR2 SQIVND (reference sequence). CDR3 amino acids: CASTSDRYEQYF. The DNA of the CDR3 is TGTGCCAGTACCTCCGACCGATACGAGCAGTACTTC.

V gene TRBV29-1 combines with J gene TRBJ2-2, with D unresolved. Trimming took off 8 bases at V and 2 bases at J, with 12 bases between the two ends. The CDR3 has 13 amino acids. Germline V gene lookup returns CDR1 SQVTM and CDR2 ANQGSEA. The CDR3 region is CSTGDSNTGELFF. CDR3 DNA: TGCAGCACCGGTGACTCAAACACCGGGGAGCTGTTTTTT.

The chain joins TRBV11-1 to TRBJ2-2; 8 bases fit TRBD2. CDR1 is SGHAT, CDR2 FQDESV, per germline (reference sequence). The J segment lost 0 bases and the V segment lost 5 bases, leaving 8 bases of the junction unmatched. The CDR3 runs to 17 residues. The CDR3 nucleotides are TGTGCCAGCAGCGAGACTAGCGTCACATCGAACACCGGGGAGCTGTTTTTT. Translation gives CASSETSVTSNTGELFF.

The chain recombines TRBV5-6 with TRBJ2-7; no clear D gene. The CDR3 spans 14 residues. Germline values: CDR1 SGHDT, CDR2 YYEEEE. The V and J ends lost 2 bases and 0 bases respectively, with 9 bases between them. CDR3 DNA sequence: TGTGCCAGCAGCTTCGGCGGTAACTCCTACGAGCAGTACTTC. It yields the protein CASSFGGNSYEQYF. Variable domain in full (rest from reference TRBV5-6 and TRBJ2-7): DAGVTQSPTHLIKTRGQQVTLRCSPKSGHDTVSWYQQALGQGPQFIFQYYEEEERQRGNFPDRFSGHQFPNYSSELNVNALLLGDSALYLCASSFGGNSYEQYFGPGTRLTVT.

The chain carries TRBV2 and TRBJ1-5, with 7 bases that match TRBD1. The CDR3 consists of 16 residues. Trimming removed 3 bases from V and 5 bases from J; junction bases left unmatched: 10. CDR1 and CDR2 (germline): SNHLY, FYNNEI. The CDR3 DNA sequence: TGTGCCAGCAGTGAGACCAGCCAGGGGGATGATCAGCCCCAGCATTTT. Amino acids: CASSETSQGDDQPQHF. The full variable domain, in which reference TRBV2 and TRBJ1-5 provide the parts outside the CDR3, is EPEVTQTPSHQVTQMGQEVILRCVPISNHLYFYWYRQILGQKVEFLVSFYNNEISEKSEIFDDQFSVERPDGSNFTLKIRSTKLEDSAMYFCASSETSQGDDQPQHFGDGTRLSIL.

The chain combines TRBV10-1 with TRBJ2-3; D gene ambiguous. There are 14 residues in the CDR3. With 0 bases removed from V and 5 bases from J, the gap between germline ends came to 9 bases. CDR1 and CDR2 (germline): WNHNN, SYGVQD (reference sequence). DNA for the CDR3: TGCGCCAGCAGTGAGTCGGCCCGGGTAGATACGCAGTATTTT. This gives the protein CASSESARVDTQYF.

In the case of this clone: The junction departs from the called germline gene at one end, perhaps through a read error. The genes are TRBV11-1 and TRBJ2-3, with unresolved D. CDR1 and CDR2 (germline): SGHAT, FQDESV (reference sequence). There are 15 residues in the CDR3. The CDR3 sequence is CASSLGTRSTDTQYF. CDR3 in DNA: TGTGCCAGCAGCTTAGGGACCCGAAGCACGGATACGCAGTATTTT.

CDR3 nucleotides: TGTGCCTGGGACCGTTCCTACGAGCAGTACTTC. Translated: CAWDRSYEQYF. The J gene is TRBJ2-5, the V gene TRBV30; D is unresolved. The DNA end lines up better with TRBJ2-7; the J call may be wrong. Germline loops: CDR1 GTSNPN, CDR2 SVGIG (reference sequence). This CDR3 has 11 residues.

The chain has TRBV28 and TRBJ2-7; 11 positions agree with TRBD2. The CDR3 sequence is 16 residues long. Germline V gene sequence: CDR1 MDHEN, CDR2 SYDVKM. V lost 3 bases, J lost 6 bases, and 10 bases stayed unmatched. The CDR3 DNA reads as TGTGCCAGCAGTTTGACCCTAGCGGGAGGAGGTTCCGAGCAGTACTTC. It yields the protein CASSLTLAGGGSEQYF.

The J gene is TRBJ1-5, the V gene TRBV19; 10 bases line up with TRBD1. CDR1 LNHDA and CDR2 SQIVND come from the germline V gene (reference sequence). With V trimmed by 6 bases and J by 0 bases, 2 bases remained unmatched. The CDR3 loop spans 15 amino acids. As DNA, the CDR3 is TGTGCCAGTAGGACAGGGGGCCATAGCAATCAGCCCCAGCATTTT. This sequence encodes CASRTGGHSNQPQHF.

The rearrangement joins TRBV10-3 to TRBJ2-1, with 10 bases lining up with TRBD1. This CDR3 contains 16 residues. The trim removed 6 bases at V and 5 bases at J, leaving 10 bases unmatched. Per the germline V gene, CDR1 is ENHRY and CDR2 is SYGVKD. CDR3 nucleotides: TGTGCCATCAGATCCCCTGACAGGGGGCACAACAATGAGCAGTTCTTC. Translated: CAIRSPDRGHNNEQFF.

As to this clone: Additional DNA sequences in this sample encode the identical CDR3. The CDR3 nucleotides are TGCGCCAGCAGCCAGGGCTATGGCTACACCTTC. It specifies CASSQGYGYTF. The chain recombines TRBV4-1 with TRBJ1-2; D gene ambiguous. CDR1 is MGHRA and CDR2 is YSYEKL in the germline V gene. Trimming removed 3 bases at V and 4 bases at J, with 3 bases between. CDR3 size: 11 residues.

The CDR3 region has the DNA TGTGCCTGGAGTGTAGGTAGGAGTCACTATGGCTACACCTTC. Its protein is CAWSVGRSHYGYTF. The rearrangement joins TRBV30 to TRBJ1-2; D remains unclear. Germline CDR1 reads GTSNPN; CDR2 reads SVGIG (reference sequence). The CDR3 is 14 residues long. V was cut by 0 bases and J by 3 bases, with 11 bases left in between.

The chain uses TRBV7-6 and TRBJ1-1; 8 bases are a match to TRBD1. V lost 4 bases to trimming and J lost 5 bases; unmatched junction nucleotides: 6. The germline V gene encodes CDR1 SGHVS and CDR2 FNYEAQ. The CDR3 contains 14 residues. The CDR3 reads CASSSDRGRTEAFF. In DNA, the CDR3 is TGTGCCAGCAGCTCCGACAGGGGAAGGACTGAAGCTTTCTTT.

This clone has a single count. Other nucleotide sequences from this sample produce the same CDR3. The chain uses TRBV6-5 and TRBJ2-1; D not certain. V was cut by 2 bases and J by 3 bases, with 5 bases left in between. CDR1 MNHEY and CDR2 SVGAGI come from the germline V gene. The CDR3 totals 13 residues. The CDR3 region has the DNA TGTGCCAGCAGTTACAGCCGCTACAATGAGCAGTTCTTC. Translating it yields CASSYSRYNEQFF.